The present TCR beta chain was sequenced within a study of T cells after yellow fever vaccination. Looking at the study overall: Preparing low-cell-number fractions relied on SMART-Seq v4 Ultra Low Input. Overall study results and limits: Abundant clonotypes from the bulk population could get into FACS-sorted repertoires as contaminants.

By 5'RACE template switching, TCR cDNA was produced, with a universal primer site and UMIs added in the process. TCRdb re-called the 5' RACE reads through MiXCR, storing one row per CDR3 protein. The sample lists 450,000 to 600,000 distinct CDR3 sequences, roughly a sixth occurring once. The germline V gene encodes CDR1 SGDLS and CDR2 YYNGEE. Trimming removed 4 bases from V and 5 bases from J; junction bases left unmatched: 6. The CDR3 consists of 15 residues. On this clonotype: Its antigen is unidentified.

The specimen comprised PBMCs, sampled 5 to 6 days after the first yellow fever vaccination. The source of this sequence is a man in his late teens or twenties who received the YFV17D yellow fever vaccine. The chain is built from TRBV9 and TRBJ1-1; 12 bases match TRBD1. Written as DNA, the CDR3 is TGTGCCAGCAGCCCCAGGGACAGGGGGCAAACTGAAGCTTTCTTT. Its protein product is CASSPRDRGQTEAFF.